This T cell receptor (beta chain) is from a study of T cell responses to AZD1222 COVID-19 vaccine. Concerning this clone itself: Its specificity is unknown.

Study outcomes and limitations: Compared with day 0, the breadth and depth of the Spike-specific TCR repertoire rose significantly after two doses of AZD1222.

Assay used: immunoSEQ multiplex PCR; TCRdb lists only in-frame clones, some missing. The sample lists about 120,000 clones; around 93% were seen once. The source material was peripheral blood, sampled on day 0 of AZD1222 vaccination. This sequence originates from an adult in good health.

CDR3 DNA sequence: TGTGCCAGCAGCTTAGGGGGGTCGGTAAATGAGCAGTTCTTC. Translation: CASSLGGSVNEQFF. The V call is TRBV7-2, the J call TRBJ2-1, with D possibly called TRBD1 or TRBD2 (5 bases each). The ends were cut back, 1 base at V and 7 bases at J, with 11 bases in the middle. CDR1 and CDR2 (germline): SGHTA, FQGNSA. This CDR3 has 14 residues.